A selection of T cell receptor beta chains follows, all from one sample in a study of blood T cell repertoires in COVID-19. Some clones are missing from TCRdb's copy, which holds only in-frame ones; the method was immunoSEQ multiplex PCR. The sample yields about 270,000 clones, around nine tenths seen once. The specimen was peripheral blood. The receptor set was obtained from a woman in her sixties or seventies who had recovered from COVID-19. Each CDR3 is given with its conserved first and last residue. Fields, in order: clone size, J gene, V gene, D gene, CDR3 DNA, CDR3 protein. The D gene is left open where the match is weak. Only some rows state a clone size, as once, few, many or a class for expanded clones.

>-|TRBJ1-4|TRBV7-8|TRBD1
TGTGCCAGCACTCGGACAGGGCAGACGGTCTCAGCTAATGAAAAACTGTTTTTT
CASTRTGQTVSANEKLFF
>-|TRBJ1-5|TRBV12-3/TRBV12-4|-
TGTGCCAGCAGCTATAGCGGGGTTCAGCCCCAGCATTTT
CASSYSGVQPQHF
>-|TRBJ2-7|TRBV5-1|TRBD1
TGCGCCAGCAGCTCCCAGGGACAGGGGGACTACGAGCAGTACTTC
CASSSQGQGDYEQYF
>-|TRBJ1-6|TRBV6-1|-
TGTGCCAGCAGTGAAACCATTGCCTACTCCTATAATTCACCCCTCCACTTT
CASSETIAYSYNSPLHF
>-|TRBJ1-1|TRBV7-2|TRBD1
TGTGCCAGCAGCCCGGGACAGGGAACTGAAGCTTTCTTT
CASSPGQGTEAFF
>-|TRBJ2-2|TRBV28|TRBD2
TGTGCCAGCAGACGCTCTAGCGGGGGGGCCTCGGAGCTGTTTTTT
CASRRSSGGASELFF
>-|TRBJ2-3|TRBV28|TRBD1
TGTGCCAGCAGTCAACAGGGGATGACAGATACGCAGTATTTT
CASSQQGMTDTQYF
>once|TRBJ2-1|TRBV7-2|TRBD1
TGTGCCAGCAGCTTAGCCCTAAGAGACAGGGCCGTCACCTACAATGAGCAGTTCTTC
CASSLALRDRAVTYNEQFF
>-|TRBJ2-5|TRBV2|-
TGTGCCAGCAGTTGGACTACCAGCCAAGAGACCCAGTACTTC
CASSWTTSQETQYF
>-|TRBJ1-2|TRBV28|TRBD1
TGTGCCACAGGGACAGGGGTACATGGCTACACCTTC
CATGTGVHGYTF
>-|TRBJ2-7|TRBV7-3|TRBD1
TGTGCCAGCAGCTTAATAGGGGGCACCTCCTACGAGCAGTACTTC
CASSLIGGTSYEQYF
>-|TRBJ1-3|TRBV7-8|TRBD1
TGTGCCAGCAGCTTTAGCCCGGGACAGAGCTCTGGAAACACCATATATTTT
CASSFSPGQSSGNTIYF
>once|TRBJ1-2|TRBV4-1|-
TGCGCCAGCAGCCAAGCTACTAGCGGAGATTTAAGCACCTTC
CASSQATSGDLSTF
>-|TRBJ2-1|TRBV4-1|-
TGCGCCAGCAGCCAAGATGGGCAAGCCCTTGAGCAGTTCTTC
CASSQDGQALEQFF
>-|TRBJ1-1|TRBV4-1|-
TGCGCCAGCAGCCAAGGGCCCAGGGCGGGAGGGAACACTGAAGCTTTCTTT
CASSQGPRAGGNTEAFF
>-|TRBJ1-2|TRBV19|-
TGTGCCAGTAGTATGACGGCAGGGCCCTATGGCTACACCTTC
CASSMTAGPYGYTF
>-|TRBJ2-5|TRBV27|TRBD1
TGTGCCAGCAGTTTATGGGGGACAGGGACCCAAGAGACCCAGTACTTC
CASSLWGTGTQETQYF
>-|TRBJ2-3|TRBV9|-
TGTGCCAGCAGCCTGACCGGGACTCCTCATACGCAGTATTTT
CASSLTGTPHTQYF
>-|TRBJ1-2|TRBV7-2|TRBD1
TGTGCCAGCAGCGCAGGGACAGGGGGCGCCTATGGCTACACCTTC
CASSAGTGGAYGYTF
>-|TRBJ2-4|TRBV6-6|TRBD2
TGTGCCAGCAGTCTGGGGGGGACCAAAAACATTCAGTACTTC
CASSLGGTKNIQYF
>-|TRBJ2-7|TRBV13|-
TGTGCCAGCAGACCAGCACAGGACGAGCAGTACTTC
CASRPAQDEQYF
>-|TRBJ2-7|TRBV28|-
TGTGCCAGCAGTCGCCCCGACGGACCTAGGGGTTACGAGCAGTACTTC
CASSRPDGPRGYEQYF
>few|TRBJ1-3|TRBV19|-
TGTGCCAGTAGTATTCGACTCCGTTCGAGAGGAAACACCATATATTTT
CASSIRLRSRGNTIYF
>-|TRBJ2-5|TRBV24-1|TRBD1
TGTGCCACCAGTGATGCTACAGGGGGCGGCGAGACCCAGTACTTC
CATSDATGGGETQYF
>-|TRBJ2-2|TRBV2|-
TGTGCCAGCAGGAGGGGGACCTCGAACACCGGGGAGCTGTTTTTT
CASRRGTSNTGELFF
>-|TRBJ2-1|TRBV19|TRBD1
TGTGCCAGTAGTCCCCTCACAGGGGGTACTGACAATGAGCAGTTCTTC
CASSPLTGGTDNEQFF
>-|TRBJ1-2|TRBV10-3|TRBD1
TGTGCCATCAGTGAGGCCAGGGGGGACTATGGCTACACCTTC
CAISEARGDYGYTF
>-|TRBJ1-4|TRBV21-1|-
TGTGCCAGCAGCAAAGAGGATCCAGACAGGGTGTTTTCTAATGAAAAACTGTTTTTT
CASSKEDPDRVFSNEKLFF
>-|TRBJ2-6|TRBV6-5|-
TGTGCCAGCAGTTACCCCAGCTCTGGGGCCAACGTCCTGACTTTC
CASSYPSSGANVLTF
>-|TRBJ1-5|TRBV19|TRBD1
TGTGCCAGTAGTAACCCAGGGGGAGGAACTCCGTATAGCAATCAGCCCCAGCATTTT
CASSNPGGGTPYSNQPQHF
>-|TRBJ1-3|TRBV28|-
TGTGCCAGCAGTCCCCCCGGGACACCACTAGGAAACACCATATATTTT
CASSPPGTPLGNTIYF
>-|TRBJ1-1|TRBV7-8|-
TGTGCCAGCAGGCGAATCTCGGGTCCCACTGAAGCTTTCTTT
CASRRISGPTEAFF
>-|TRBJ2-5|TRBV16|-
TGTGCCAGCAGCCCCACAGGGGAGACCCAGTACTTC
CASSPTGETQYF
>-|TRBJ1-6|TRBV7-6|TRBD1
TGTGCCAGCAGCTTAGATGGACAGGCCTTGGAGTCACCCCTCCACTTT
CASSLDGQALESPLHF